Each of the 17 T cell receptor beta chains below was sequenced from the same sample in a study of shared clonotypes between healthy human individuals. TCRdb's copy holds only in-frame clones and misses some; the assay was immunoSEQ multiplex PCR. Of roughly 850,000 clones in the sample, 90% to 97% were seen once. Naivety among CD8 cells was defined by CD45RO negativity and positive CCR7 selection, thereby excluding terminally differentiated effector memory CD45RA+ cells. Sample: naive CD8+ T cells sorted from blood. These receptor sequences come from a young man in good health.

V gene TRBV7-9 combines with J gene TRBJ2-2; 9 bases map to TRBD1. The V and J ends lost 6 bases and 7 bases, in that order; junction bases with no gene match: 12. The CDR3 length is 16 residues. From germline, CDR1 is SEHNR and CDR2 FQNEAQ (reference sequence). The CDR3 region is CASRTNRDRVDGELFF. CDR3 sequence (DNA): TGTGCCAGCAGGACTAACCGGGACAGGGTGGACGGGGAGCTGTTTTTT.

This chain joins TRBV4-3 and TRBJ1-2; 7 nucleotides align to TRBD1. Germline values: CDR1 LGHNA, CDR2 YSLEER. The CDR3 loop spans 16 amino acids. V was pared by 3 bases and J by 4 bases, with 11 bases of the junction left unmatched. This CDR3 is CASSQEGPGQRYGYTF. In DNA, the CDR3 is TGCGCCAGCAGCCAGGAAGGACCGGGACAGCGCTATGGCTACACCTTC.

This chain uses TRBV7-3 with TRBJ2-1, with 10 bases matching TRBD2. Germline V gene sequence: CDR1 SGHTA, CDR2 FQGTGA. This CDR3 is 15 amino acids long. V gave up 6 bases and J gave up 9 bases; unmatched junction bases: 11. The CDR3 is CASSSTASGRVEQFF. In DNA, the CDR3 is TGTGCCAGCAGTTCGACGGCTAGCGGGAGAGTTGAGCAGTTCTTC.

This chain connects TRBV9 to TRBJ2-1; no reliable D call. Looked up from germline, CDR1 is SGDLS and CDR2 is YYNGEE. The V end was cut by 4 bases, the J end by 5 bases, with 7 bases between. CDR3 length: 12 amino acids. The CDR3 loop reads CASSPGNNEQFF. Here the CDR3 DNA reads TGTGCCAGCAGCCCAGGTAACAATGAGCAGTTCTTC.

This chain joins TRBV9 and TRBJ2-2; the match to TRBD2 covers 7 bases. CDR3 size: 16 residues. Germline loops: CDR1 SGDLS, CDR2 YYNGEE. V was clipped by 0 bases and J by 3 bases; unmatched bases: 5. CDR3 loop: CASSVDAREYTGELFF. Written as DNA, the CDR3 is TGTGCCAGCAGCGTAGACGCGCGGGAGTACACCGGGGAGCTGTTTTTT.

CDR3 DNA sequence: TGTGCCAGCAGTGAGGTGGACAGGGATGGCTACACCTTC. Translating gives CASSEVDRDGYTF. The rearrangement links TRBV6-1 to TRBJ1-2; the match to TRBD1 covers 8 bases. Germline CDR1 and CDR2: MNHNS and SASEGT. This CDR3 spans 13 amino acids. With 3 bases clipped from V and 6 bases from J, the junction kept 3 bases outside the gene matches.

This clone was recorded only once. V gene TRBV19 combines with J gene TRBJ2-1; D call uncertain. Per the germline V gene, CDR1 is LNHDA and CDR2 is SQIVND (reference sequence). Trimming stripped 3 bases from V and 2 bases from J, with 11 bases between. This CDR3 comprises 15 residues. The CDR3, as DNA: TGTGCCAGTAGTATTACTGGCGGCACCTACAATGAGCAGTTCTTC. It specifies CASSITGGTYNEQFF.

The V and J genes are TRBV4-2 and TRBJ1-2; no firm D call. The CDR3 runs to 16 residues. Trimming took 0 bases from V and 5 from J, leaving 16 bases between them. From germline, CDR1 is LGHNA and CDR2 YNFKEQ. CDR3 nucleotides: TGTGCCAGCAGCCAAGATACGGGTGGAGTCCCTTATGGCTACACCTTC. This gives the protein CASSQDTGGVPYGYTF.

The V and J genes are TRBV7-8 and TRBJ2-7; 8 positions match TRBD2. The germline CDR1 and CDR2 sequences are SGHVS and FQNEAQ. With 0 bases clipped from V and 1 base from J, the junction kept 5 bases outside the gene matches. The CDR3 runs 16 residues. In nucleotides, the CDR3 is TGTGCCAGCAGCTTAGCAGGTCTAGCGGGTTCCTACGAGCAGTACTTC. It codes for CASSLAGLAGSYEQYF.

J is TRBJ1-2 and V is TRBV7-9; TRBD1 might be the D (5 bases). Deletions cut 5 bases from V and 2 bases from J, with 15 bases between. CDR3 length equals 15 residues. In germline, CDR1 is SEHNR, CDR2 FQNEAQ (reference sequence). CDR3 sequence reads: CASSPGQRTNYGYTF. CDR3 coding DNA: TGTGCCAGCAGCCCTGGACAACGAACCAACTATGGCTACACCTTC.

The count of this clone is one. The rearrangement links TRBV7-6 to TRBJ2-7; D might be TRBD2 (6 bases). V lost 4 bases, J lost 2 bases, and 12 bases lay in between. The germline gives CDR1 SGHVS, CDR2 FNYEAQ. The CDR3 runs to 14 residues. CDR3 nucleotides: TGTGCCAGCAGCTCCTTCGGCGGGGCCTACGAGCAGTACTTC. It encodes CASSSFGGAYEQYF.

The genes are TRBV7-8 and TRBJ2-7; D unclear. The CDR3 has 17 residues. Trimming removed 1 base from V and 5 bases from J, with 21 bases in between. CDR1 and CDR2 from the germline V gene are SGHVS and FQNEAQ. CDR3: CASSLGVGKGRAHEQYF. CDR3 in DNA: TGTGCCAGCAGCTTAGGAGTTGGAAAGGGAAGGGCCCACGAGCAGTACTTC. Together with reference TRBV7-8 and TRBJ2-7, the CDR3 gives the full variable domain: GAGVSQSPRYKVAKRGQDVALRCDPISGHVSLFWYQQALGQGPEFLTYFQNEAQLDKSGLPSDRFFAERPEGSVSTLKIQRTQQEDSAVYLCASSLGVGKGRAHEQYFGPGTRLTVT.

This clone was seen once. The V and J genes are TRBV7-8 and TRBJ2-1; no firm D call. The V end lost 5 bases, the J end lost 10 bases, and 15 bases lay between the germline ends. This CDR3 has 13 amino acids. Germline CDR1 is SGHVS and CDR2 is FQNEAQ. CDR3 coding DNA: TGTGCCAGCAGCCCGGGTTTAGGGAAAGAGCAGTTCTTC. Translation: CASSPGLGKEQFF. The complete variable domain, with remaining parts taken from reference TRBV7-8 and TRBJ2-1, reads GAGVSQSPRYKVAKRGQDVALRCDPISGHVSLFWYQQALGQGPEFLTYFQNEAQLDKSGLPSDRFFAERPEGSVSTLKIQRTQQEDSAVYLCASSPGLGKEQFFGPGTRLTVL.

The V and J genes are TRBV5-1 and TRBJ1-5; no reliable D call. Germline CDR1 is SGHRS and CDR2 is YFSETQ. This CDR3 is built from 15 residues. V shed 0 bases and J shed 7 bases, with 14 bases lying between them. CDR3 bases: TGCGCCAGCAGCTTGGATAGCCCCATGTCACAGCCCCAGCATTTT. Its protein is CASSLDSPMSQPQHF.

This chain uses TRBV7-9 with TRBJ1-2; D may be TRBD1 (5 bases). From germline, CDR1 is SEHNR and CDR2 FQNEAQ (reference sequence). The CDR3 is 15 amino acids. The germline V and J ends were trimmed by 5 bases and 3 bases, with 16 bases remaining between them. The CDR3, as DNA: TGTGCCAGCAGCCCTCCCAGGGAAGGGCACTATGGCTACACCTTC. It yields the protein CASSPPREGHYGYTF.

The CDR3 here is CASSESPQGNTEAFF. DNA for the CDR3: TGCGCCAGCAGTGAGTCGCCACAGGGGAACACTGAAGCTTTCTTT. This sequence joins TRBV10-2 and TRBJ1-1; possible D gene TRBD1, 6 bases. V was shortened by 0 bases and J by 1 base, with 9 bases between the two germline ends. CDR1 WSHSY and CDR2 SAAADI come from the germline V gene. This CDR3 is 15 amino acids long.

The DNA for the CDR3 is TGTGCCAGCTCACCCGAAGGGTACGACGTCTCCTACGAGCAGTACTTC. Amino acid sequence: CASSPEGYDVSYEQYF. The V and J genes are TRBV18 and TRBJ2-7; D is ambiguous. The germline CDR1 and CDR2 sequences are KGHSH and LQKENI. Trimming removed 3 bases at V and 0 bases at J, with 15 bases between. This CDR3 spans 16 amino acids.